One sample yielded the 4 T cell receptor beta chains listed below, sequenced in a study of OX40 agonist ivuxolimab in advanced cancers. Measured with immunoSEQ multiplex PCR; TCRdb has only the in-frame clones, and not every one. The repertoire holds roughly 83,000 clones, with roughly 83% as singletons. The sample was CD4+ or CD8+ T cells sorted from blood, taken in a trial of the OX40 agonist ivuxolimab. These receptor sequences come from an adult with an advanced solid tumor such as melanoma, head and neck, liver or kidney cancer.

The CDR3 coding sequence is TGTGCCAGCACCACGGGACTAGCCAAAAACATTCAGTACTTC. Protein: CASTTGLAKNIQYF. The chain employs TRBV2 and TRBJ2-4, with a weak D call TRBD2 (6 bases). Trimming left V 7 bases short and J 0 bases short, with 10 bases between. Per germline, CDR1 SNHLY and CDR2 FYNNEI. CDR3 length: 14 residues.

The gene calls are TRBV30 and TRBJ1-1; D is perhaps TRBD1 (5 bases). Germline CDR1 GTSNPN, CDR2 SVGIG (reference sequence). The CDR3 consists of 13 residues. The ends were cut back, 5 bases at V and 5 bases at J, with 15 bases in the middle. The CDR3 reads CAWVLGGWTEAFF. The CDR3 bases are TGTGCCTGGGTATTGGGGGGGTGGACTGAAGCTTTCTTT.

CDR3 in DNA: TGTGCCAGCATCGCCGGCGGTCAGCCCCAGCATTTT. Translated: CASIAGGQPQHF. The rearrangement uses TRBV27 and TRBJ1-5; no reliable D call. Trimming pared 7 bases from V and 6 bases from J, leaving 10 bases between. This CDR3 has 12 residues. Germline V gene data show CDR1 as MNHEY and CDR2 as SMNVEV (reference sequence).

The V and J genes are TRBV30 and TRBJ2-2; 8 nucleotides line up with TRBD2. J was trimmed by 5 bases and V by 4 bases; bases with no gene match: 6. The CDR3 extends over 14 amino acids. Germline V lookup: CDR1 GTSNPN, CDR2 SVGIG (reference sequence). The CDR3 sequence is CAWTWGGRTGELFF. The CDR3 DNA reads TGTGCCTGGACATGGGGCGGGAGGACCGGGGAGCTGTTTTTT.